This T cell receptor (beta chain) was profiled in a study of blood T cell repertoires in COVID-19 (TCRdb year 2020). Describing the broader study: Samples from collaborators originated in the United States, Italy and Spain and spanned both the acute and convalescent phases of COVID-19. A freely available public database, intended as a resource for researchers studying the immune response to SARS-CoV-2, is where the repertoires were released. Subjects who had been exposed to COVID-19, were actively infected with it, or had recovered from it provided the deeply sampled blood TCRbeta repertoires that made up the dataset. The material from the prospective study consisted of cDNA or gDNA derived from T cells, B-cell-depleted T cells, or PBMCs. Where available, HLA class I and class II types were obtained from metadata supplied by the sample provider rather than from assay-based typing. Sample metadata almost always included a de-identified subject ID, COVID-19 status, age in years and sex. The samples were drawn from the first 160 participants of the ongoing ImmuneRACE study and from 950 to 1,500 subjects provided by 6 global collaborators. The study at large found these results: How much clinical and demographic metadata was included differed by source and by participant, and the metadata was provided uncurated.

TCRbeta CDR3 regions were amplified from genomic DNA using the immunoSEQ Assay, a bias-controlled multiplex PCR. Per the authors' processing: The number of nucleated cells in each sample was estimated from the amplification of reference gene primers within the assay. Sequence reads were collapsed and filtered to measure the absolute abundance of every unique TCRbeta CDR3 rearrangement. For each sample, productive Simpson clonality was calculated by taking the square root of Simpson's diversity index across productive rearrangements. TCRdb provides this immuneACCESS table in a form limited to in-frame rearrangements. Some clones are lacking; in checked studies, under half of them reflect an unresolved V gene, and why the rest are absent is not known. V and J calls and clone size are copied from that table; D and trimming were computed from the DNA. Across this sample there are 50,000 to 65,000 clones, with around 82% seen only once. The top ten clones comprise around 6.3% of the sample.

This clone was picked up a small number of times. Its binding antigen is unknown. No per-base quality is available; no much larger clone lies one base away. The collaborating institutions used their own protocols to collect whole blood in K2EDTA tubes. For TCRbeta analysis, collaborator samples were shipped as frozen whole blood, as isolated PBMCs, or as DNA extracted from either sample type. There are 13 amino acids in the CDR3, from cysteine to phenylalanine inclusive. Only the CDR3 portion is preserved as DNA: 39 bases, with reading frame beginning at the first base. The germline V gene (reference sequence) specifies LNHNV as CDR1 and YYDKDF as CDR2. The junction carries 6 bases between V and J, which are trimmed by 0 bases and 6 bases respectively.

The receptor was isolated from a human donor in a cohort sampled during active COVID-19. The sequencing input was peripheral blood. The V and J genes are TRBV15 and TRBJ2-1; the D gene is perhaps TRBD1, on 5 matching bases. Here is the DNA: TGTGCCACCAGCAGAGATCAGGGCAATGAGCAGTTCTTC. Translation gives CATSRDQGNEQFF.